A selection of T cell receptor beta chains follows, all from one sample in a study of blood T cell repertoires in COVID-19. Libraries were prepared by immunoSEQ multiplex PCR; TCRdb keeps only in-frame clonotypes and omits some of them. The sample comprises under 200,000 clones, roughly 80% of which are singletons, and roughly 3.1% rests with the top ten. The source material was peripheral blood. All receptors come from a man in his 70s with acute or convalescent COVID-19. Each CDR3 is given with its conserved first and last residue. Each record gives: V gene, CDR3 protein.

>TRBV12-3/TRBV12-4
CASRLQVNQPQHF
>TRBV7-2
CASSSTSSYNSPLHF
>TRBV5-1
CASSLDGDTQYF
>TRBV19
CASSTPGEPTNEKLFF
>TRBV19
CASSPGLMEQYF
>TRBV28
CASIRTGKATLSYEQYF
>TRBV5-4
CASSLGLRGDGTDTQYF
>TRBV7-9
CASSLTVTYEQYF
>TRBV5-4
CASSSTGAGTSYEQYF
>TRBV5-1
CASTDRVNYGYTF
>TRBV5-1
CASSLIGGFTDTQYF
>TRBV2
CASSGTGGTGELFF
>TRBV19
CASSTDRMNTEAFF